One and the same sample provided the 9 T cell receptor beta chains below, sequenced in a study of Ad26.COV2.S vaccination and SARS-CoV-2 variants. The treatment is: around 19 received Ad26.COV2.S at low or high dose, single or two shots; about 5 received placebo; per-sample allocation not given. The study sampled participants on day 63 after the first vaccine or placebo injection. TCRdb keeps only in-frame clones here, not all; method: immunoSEQ multiplex PCR. The top ten clones hold 12% of a sample with hundreds of thousands of clones, 90% of them seen once. The starting material was peripheral blood, obtained in a trial of Ad26.COV2.S vaccine versus placebo. The receptor source for this set is a person aged 18-60 years who received the Ad26.COV2.S COVID-19 vaccine or a placebo.

The rearrangement links TRBV3-1 (or the pseudogene TRBV3-2) to TRBJ2-1; 16 bases fit TRBD2. The germline V gene has CDR1 LGHDT and CDR2 YNNKEL (reference sequence). Trimming cost V 4 bases and J 5 bases; bases outside gene matches: 5. The CDR3 extends over 17 amino acids. The CDR3 nucleotides read TGTGCCAGCAGCCTGGGACTAGCGGGAGGGAAGCACAATGAGCAGTTCTTC. Its translation: CASSLGLAGGKHNEQFF.

This chain uses TRBV28 with TRBJ2-4; tentative D call: TRBD2 (6 bases). Germline assignment: CDR1 MDHEN and CDR2 SYDVKM. The CDR3 loop spans 13 amino acids. With 5 bases removed from V and 5 bases from J, the gap between germline ends came to 10 bases. Here the CDR3 reads CASSEGGQNIQYF. In nucleotides, the CDR3 is TGTGCCAGCAGTGAGGGAGGTCAAAACATTCAGTACTTC.

This chain joins TRBV10-3 and TRBJ2-1; D perhaps matches TRBD2 (6 bases). Germline CDR1 is ENHRY and CDR2 is SYGVKD. The ends were cut back, 5 bases at V and 9 bases at J, with 8 bases in the middle. The CDR3 covers 11 residues. CDR3 amino acids: CAISRGIEQFF. CDR3 bases: TGTGCCATCAGTCGGGGGATTGAGCAGTTCTTC.

The CDR3 DNA reads as TGTGCCAGCAGCCCCCCATCCGGGACTAGCGAATACAATGAGCAGTTCTTC. Translating it yields CASSPPSGTSEYNEQFF. The V gene is TRBV9, the J gene TRBJ2-1; 10 bases are a match to TRBD2. Trimming at V came to 4 bases and at J to 4 bases, leaving 11 bases not matched to a gene. The CDR3 is 17 amino acids. Germline V lookup: CDR1 SGDLS, CDR2 YYNGEE.

This clone was seen a single time. The rearrangement links TRBV27 to TRBJ2-5; 7 bases map to TRBD1. Trimming took 3 bases from V and 1 from J; bases not matched to a gene: 2. The CDR3 extends over 14 amino acids. Germline-derived CDR1 and CDR2 are MNHEY and SMNVEV (reference sequence). Written as DNA, the CDR3 is TGTGCCAGCAGTTTGAGGGGGCCCCAAGAGACCCAGTACTTC. Protein product: CASSLRGPQETQYF.

J is TRBJ2-5 and V is TRBV7-2, with D possibly being TRBD2 (6 bases). CDR1 and CDR2 (germline): SGHTA, FQGNSA. The CDR3 is 14 residues long. With 7 bases removed from V and 1 base from J, the gap between germline ends came to 13 bases. Written as DNA, the CDR3 is TGTGCCAGCACCTTTTCTAGCGCCCAAGAGACCCAGTACTTC. It yields the protein CASTFSSAQETQYF.

The rearrangement joins TRBV5-6 to TRBJ1-1; D remains unclear. Trimming shortened V by 1 base and J by 1 base, and 11 bases separated the two germline ends. CDR3 size: 15 residues. Germline CDR1 reads SGHDT; CDR2 reads YYEEEE. CDR3: CASSLSAGGNTEAFF. As DNA, the CDR3 is TGTGCCAGCAGCTTGTCAGCAGGCGGGAACACTGAAGCTTTCTTT.

This clone was found once. The chain uses TRBV13 and TRBJ2-7; unclear D gene. V lost 3 bases to trimming and J lost 5 bases, with 8 bases between them. The CDR3 loop spans 12 amino acids. The germline V gene has CDR1 PRHDT and CDR2 FYEKMQ (reference sequence). CDR3 sequence: CASSFGENEQYF. CDR3 coding DNA: TGTGCCAGCAGCTTTGGCGAGAACGAGCAGTACTTC.

The V call is TRBV7-2, the J call TRBJ2-2; the match to TRBD2 covers 13 bases. Germline CDR1 is SGHTA and CDR2 is FQGNSA. The CDR3 is 17 amino acids. The J segment lost 4 bases and the V segment lost 5 bases, leaving 7 bases of the junction unmatched. The CDR3 sequence: CASSATSGRALTGELFF. For the CDR3, the DNA is TGTGCCAGCAGCGCTACTAGCGGGAGGGCCCTCACCGGGGAGCTGTTTTTT.